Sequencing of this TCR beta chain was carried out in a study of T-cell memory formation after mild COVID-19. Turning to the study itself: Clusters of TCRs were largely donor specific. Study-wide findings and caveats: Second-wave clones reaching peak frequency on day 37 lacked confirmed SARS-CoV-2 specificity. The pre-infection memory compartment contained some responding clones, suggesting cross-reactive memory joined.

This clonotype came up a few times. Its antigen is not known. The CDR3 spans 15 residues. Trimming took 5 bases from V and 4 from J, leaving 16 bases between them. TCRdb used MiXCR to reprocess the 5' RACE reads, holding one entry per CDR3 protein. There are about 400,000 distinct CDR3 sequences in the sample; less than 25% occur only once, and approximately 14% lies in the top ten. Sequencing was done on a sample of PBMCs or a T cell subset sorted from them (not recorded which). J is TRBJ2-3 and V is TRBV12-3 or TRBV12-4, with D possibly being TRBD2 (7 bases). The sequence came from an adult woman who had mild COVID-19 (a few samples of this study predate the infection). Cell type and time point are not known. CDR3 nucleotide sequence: TGTGCCAGCAGTCCCGTCTCGGGGGGCGCAGATACGCAGTATTTT. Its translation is CASSPVSGGADTQYF.